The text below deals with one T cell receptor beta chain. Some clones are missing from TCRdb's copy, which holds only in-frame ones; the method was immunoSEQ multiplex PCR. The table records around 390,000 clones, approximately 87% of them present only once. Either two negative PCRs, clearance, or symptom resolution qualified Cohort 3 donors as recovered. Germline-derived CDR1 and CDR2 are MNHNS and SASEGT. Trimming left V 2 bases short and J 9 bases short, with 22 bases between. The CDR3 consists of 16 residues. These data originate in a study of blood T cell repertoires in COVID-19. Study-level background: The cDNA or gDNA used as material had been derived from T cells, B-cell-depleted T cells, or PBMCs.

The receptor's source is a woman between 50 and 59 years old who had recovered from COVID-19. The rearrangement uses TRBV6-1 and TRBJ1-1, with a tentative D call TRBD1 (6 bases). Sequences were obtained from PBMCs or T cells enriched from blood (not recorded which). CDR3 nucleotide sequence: TGTGCCAGCAGTGAACCAAATAACAGGGCAACCAGGCAAGCTTTCTTT. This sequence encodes CASSEPNNRATRQAFF.